This TCR beta chain emerged from a study of T cells after yellow fever vaccination. There are many counts of this clonotype. A single record per CDR3 protein comes from TCRdb applying MiXCR to the 5' RACE reads. The sample carries over 250,000 distinct CDR3 sequences, 4.1% recorded once. CDR1 is MDHEN, CDR2 SYDVKM, per germline. This CDR3 is 16 amino acids long. Trimming pared 5 bases from V and 6 bases from J, leaving 20 bases between. Sequencing used PBMCs, obtained 5 days after the yellow fever booster vaccination. The receptor's source is a man aged 18 to 29 who received the YFV17D yellow fever vaccine. The gene calls are TRBV28 and TRBJ2-1; D may be TRBD2 (5 bases). CDR3 nucleotides: TGTGCCAGCAGTCAGTCGGGGATCCCGGATATCAATGAGCAGTTCTTC. It translates to CASSQSGIPDINEQFF.